This TCR beta chain was observed in a study of cytomegalovirus exposure and HLA in healthy donors. A remark on this clone: Its antigen is unknown.

Use of 60 Vbeta and 13 Jbeta primers characterized the PCR. The protocol was immunoSEQ multiplex PCR, while the TCRdb copy is restricted to in-frame clones and leaves out a portion. The sample contains about 180,000 clones, over 80% of which appear only once. Broader study findings: One cluster of highly shared sequence variants probably arose as a sequencing artifact. Productive status was seen about 90% or about 30% of the time for most TCR beta V segments in an earlier analysis.

CDR1 is SEHNR and CDR2 is FQNEAQ in the germline V gene (reference sequence). V dropped 6 bases and J dropped 1 base, with 12 bases sitting between them. This CDR3 is built from 14 residues. The clonotype was recovered from a girl under 18 in good health and CMV-seropositive. The chain links TRBV7-9 to TRBJ1-1; D remains unclear. Material for sequencing was PBMCs. The CDR3 loop reads CASSPGWENTEAFF. Here the CDR3 DNA reads TGTGCCAGCAGTCCGGGATGGGAGAACACTGAAGCTTTCTTT.